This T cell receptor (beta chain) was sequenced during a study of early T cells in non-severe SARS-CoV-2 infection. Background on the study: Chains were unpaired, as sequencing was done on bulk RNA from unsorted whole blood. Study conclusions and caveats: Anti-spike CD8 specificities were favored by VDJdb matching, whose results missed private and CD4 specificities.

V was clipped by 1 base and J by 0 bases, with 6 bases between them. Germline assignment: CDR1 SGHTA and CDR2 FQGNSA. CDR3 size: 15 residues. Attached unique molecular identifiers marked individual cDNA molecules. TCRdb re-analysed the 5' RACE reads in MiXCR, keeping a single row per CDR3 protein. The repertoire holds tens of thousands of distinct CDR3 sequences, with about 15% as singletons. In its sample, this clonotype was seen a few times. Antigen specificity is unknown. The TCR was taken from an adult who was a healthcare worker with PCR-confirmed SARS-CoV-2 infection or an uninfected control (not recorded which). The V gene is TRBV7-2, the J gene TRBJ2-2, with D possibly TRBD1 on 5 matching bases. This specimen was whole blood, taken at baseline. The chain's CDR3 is CASSLGGANTGELFF. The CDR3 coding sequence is TGTGCCAGCAGCTTAGGGGGCGCGAACACCGGGGAGCTGTTTTTT. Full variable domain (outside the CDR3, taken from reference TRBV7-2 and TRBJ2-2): GAGVSQSPSNKVTEKGKDVELRCDPISGHTALYWYRQSLGQGLEFLIYFQGNSAPDKSGLPSDRFSAERTGGSVSTLTIQRTQQEDSAVYLCASSLGGANTGELFFGEGSRLTVL.